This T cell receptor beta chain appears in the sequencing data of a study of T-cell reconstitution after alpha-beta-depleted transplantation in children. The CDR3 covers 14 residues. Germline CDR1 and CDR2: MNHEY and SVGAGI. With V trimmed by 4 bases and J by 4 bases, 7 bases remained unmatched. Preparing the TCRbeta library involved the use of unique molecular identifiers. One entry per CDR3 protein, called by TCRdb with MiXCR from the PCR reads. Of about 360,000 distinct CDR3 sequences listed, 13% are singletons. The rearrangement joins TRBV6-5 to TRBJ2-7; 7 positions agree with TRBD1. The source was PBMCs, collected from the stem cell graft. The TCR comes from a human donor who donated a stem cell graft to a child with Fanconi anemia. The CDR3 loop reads CASSSLGQSYEQYV. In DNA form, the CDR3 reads TGTGCCAGCAGTTCCCTGGGACAGTCGTACGAGCAGTACGTC.